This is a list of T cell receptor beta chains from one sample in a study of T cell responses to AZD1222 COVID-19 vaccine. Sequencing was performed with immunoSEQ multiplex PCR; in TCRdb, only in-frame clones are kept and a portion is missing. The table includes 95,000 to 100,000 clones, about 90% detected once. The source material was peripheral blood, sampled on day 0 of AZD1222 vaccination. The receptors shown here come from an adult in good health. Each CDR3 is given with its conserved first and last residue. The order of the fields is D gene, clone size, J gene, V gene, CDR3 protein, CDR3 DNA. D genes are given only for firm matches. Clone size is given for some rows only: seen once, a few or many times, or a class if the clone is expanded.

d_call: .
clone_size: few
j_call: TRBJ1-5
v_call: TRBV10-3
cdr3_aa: CAISKEADQPQHF
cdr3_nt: TGTGCCATCAGCAAAGAAGCAGATCAGCCCCAGCATTTT

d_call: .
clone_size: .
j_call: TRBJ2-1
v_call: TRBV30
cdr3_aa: CAWSGAAHSYNEQFF
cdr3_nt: TGTGCCTGGAGTGGGGCGGCGCACAGTTACAATGAGCAGTTCTTC

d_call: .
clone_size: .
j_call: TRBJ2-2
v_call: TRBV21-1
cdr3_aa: CASSRPRLYTWCGNTGELFF
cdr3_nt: TGTGCCAGCAGCAGGCCCCGCTTATATACGTGGTGTGGGAACACCGGGGAGCTGTTTTTT

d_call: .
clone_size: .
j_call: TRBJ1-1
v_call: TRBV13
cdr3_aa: CASSYNYHRGGTNTEAFF
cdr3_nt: TGTGCCAGCAGCTATAATTACCACCGTGGGGGGACGAACACTGAAGCTTTCTTT

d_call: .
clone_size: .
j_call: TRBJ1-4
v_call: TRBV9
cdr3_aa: CASSAGNSRGKLFF
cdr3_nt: TGTGCCAGCAGCGCCGGGAACTCCCGGGGAAAACTGTTTTTT

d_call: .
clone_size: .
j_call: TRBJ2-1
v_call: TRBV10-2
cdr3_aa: CASSTYGNEQFF
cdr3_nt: TGCGCCAGCAGCACATATGGCAATGAGCAGTTCTTC

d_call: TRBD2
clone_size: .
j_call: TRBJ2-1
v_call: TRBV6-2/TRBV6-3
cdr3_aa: CASSYSRAGSNRLNNEQFF
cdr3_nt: TGTGCCAGCAGTTACTCGAGAGCGGGAAGCAATAGACTAAACAATGAGCAGTTCTTC

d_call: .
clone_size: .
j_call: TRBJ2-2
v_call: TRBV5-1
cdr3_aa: CASTLTGELFF
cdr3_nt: TGCGCCAGCACCCTCACCGGGGAGCTGTTTTTT

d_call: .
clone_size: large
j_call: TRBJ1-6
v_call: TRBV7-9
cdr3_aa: CASSGRGAGSHSPLHF
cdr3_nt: TGTGCCAGCAGCGGACGGGGGGCAGGATCACATTCACCCCTCCACTTT

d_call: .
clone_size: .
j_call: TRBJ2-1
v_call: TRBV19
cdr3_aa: CASSSQENNEQFF
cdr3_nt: TGTGCCAGTAGTTCGCAGGAGAACAATGAGCAGTTCTTC

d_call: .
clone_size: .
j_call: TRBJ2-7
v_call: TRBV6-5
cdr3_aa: CASSYSSSHPPPEQYF
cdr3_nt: TGTGCCAGCAGTTACTCTTCGTCCCACCCTCCTCCCGAGCAGTACTTC

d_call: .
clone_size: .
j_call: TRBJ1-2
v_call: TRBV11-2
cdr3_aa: CASSQVRTGKGYTF
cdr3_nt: TGTGCCAGCAGCCAAGTAAGGACCGGAAAGGGCTACACCTTC

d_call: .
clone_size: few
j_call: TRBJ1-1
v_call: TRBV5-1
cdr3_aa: CASSPGTSKNTEAFF
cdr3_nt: TGCGCCAGCAGCCCCGGGACATCCAAGAACACTGAAGCTTTCTTT

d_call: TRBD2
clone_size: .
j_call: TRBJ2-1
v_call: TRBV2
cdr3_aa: CASSADSGYNEQFF
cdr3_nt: TGTGCCAGCAGTGCAGATAGCGGGTACAATGAGCAGTTCTTC

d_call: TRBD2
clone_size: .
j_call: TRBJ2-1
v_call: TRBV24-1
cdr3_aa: CATSGSGRASDEQFF
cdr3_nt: TGTGCCACCAGTGGTAGCGGGAGGGCCAGCGATGAGCAGTTCTTC

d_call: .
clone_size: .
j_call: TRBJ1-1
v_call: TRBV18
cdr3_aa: CASSPGSENTEAFF
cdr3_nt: TGTGCCAGCTCACCAGGTTCGGAGAACACTGAAGCTTTCTTT

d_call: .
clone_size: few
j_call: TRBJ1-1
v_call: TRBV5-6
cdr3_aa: CASSFFFLRQMGPEAFF
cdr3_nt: TGTGCCAGCAGCTTTTTTTTTCTTAGGCAGATGGGTCCTGAAGCTTTCTTT

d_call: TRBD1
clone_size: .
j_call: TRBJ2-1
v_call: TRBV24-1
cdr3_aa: CATSDFDRANEQFF
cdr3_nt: TGTGCCACCAGTGACTTTGACAGGGCCAATGAGCAGTTCTTC

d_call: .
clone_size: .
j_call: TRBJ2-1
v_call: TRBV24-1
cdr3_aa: CATSDRWSGKKFF
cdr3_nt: TGTGCCACCAGTGATCGATGGTCAGGGAAGAAATTCTTC

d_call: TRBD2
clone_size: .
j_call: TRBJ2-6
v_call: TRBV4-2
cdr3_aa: CASSPAGLAGRSGANVLTF
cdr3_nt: TGTGCCAGCAGCCCAGCGGGACTAGCGGGAAGATCTGGGGCCAACGTCCTGACTTTC

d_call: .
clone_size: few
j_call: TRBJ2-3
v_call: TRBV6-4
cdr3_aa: CASSDARDFSTDTQYF
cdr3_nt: TGTGCCAGCAGTGACGCCAGGGACTTTAGCACAGATACGCAGTATTTT

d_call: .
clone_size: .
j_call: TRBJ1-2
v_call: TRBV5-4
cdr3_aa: CASSPGGGSYGYTF
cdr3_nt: TGTGCCAGCAGCCCCGGAGGAGGAAGCTATGGCTACACCTTC

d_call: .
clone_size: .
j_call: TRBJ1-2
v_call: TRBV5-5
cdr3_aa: CASSLEFGGGGYTF
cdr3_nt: TGTGCCAGCAGCTTGGAATTCGGGGGCGGTGGCTACACCTTC

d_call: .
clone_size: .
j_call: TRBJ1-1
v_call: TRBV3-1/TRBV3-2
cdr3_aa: CASRPRDMNTEAFF
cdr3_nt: TGTGCCAGCAGACCCCGCGATATGAACACTGAAGCTTTCTTT

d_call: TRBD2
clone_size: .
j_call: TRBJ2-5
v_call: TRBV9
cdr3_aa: CASSDGRTSGLQETQYF
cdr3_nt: TGTGCCAGCAGCGATGGGAGGACTAGCGGGCTGCAAGAGACCCAGTACTTC

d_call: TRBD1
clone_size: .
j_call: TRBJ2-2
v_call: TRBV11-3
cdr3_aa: CASSLETGGSGELFF
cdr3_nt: TGTGCCAGCAGCTTAGAGACAGGGGGCAGCGGGGAGCTGTTTTTT

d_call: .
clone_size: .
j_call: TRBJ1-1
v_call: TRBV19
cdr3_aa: CASSITSVRPTEAFF
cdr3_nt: TGTGCCAGTAGTATTACGTCCGTTAGGCCCACTGAAGCTTTCTTT

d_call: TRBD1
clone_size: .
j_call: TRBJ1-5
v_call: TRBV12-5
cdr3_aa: CASGQTGVGNQPQHF
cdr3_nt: TGTGCTAGTGGCCAAACAGGGGTGGGCAATCAGCCCCAGCATTTT

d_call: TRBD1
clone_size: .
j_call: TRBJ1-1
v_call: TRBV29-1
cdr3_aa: CSVEEYPGTGYGEAFF
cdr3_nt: TGCAGCGTTGAAGAGTACCCCGGGACAGGGTACGGTGAAGCTTTCTTT

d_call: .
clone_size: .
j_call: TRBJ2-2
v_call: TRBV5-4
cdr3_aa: CASSLGEFGGTGELFF
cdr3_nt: TGTGCCAGCAGCTTGGGAGAGTTCGGCGGCACCGGGGAGCTGTTTTTT

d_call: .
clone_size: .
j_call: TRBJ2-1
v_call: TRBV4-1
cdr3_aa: CASSTNQEGVNEQFF
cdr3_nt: TGCGCCAGCAGCACCAACCAGGAGGGAGTGAATGAGCAGTTCTTC

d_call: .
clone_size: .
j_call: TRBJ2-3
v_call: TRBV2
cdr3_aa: CASRLQADTQYF
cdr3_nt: TGTGCCAGCAGATTACAGGCGGATACGCAGTATTTT

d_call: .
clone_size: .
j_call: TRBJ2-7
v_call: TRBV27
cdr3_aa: CASSLPGSYHEQYF
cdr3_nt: TGTGCCAGCAGTTTACCGGGAAGTTACCACGAGCAGTACTTC

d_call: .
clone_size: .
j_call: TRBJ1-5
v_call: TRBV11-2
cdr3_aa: CASSLGTTNQPQHF
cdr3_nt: TGTGCCAGCAGCTTGGGGACAACGAATCAGCCCCAGCATTTT

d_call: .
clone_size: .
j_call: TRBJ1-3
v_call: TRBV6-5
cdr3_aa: CASQSIARGNTIYF
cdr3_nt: TGTGCCAGCCAATCTATAGCAAGAGGAAACACCATATATTTT

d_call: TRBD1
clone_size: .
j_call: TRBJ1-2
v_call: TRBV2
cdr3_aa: CALGQDGYTF
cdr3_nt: TGTGCCCTCGGACAGGATGGCTACACCTTC

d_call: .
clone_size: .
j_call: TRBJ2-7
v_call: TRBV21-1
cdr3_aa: CASSKWARGIEQYF
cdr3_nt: .

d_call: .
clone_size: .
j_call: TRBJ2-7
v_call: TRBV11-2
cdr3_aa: CASSLAVSGLRSYEQYF
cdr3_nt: TGTGCCAGCAGCTTAGCGGTTTCGGGGCTCCGCTCCTACGAGCAGTACTTC

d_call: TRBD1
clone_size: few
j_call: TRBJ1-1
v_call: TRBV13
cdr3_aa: CASSLVPGQENTEAFF
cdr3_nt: TGTGCCAGCAGCTTAGTCCCCGGACAGGAGAACACTGAAGCTTTCTTT

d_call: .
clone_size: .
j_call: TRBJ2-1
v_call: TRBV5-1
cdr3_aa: CASSLVKPRLSYNEQFF
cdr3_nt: TGCGCCAGCAGCTTAGTAAAACCCCGTCTCTCCTACAATGAGCAGTTCTTC

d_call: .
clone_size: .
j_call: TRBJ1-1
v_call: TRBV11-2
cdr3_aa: CASSSDGMNTEAFF
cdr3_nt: TGTGCCAGCAGCTCGGACGGGATGAACACTGAAGCTTTCTTT

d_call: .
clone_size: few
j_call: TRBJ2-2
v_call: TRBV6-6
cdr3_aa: CASTKNGELFF
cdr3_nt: TGTGCCAGCACCAAAAACGGGGAGCTGTTTTTT

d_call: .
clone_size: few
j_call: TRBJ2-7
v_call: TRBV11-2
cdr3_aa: CASSSLRDQLQQYF
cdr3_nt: TGTGCCAGCAGCTCCCTCCGGGACCAGCTGCAGCAGTACTTC

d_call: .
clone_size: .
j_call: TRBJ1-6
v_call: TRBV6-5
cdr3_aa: CASRRGDLNNSPLHF
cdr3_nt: TGTGCCAGCAGAAGGGGGGACCTTAATAATTCACCCCTCCACTTT

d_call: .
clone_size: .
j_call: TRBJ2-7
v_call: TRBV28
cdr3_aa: CASGIYEQYF
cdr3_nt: TGTGCCAGCGGAATCTACGAGCAGTACTTC

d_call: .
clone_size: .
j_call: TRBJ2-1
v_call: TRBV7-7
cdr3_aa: CASSLGIAVGSYNEQFF
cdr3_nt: TGTGCCAGCAGCTTGGGTATAGCGGTCGGCTCCTACAATGAGCAGTTCTTC

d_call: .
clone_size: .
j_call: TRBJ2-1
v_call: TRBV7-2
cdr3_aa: CASSRRKTYNEQFF
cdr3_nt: TGTGCCAGCAGCCGTCGTAAGACCTACAATGAGCAGTTCTTC

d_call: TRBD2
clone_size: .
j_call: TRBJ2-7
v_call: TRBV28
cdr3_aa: CASSPSGTYEQYF
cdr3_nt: TGTGCCAGCAGTCCTAGCGGTACCTACGAGCAGTACTTC

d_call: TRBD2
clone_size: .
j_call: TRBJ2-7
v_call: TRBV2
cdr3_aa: CASSLAGGTSYEQYF
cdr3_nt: TGTGCCAGCAGTCTAGCGGGAGGGACCTCCTACGAGCAGTACTTC

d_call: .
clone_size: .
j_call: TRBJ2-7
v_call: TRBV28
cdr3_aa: CASSLMLQPYEQYF
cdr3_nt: TGTGCCAGCAGTTTAATGTTACAACCCTACGAGCAGTACTTC

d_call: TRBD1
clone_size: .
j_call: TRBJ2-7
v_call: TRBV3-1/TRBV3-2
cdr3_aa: CASSGGQGAREQYF
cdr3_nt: TGTGCCAGCAGCGGCGGACAGGGGGCTCGTGAGCAGTACTTC

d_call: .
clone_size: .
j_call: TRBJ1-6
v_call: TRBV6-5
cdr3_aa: CASSYGTDSPLHF
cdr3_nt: TGTGCCAGCAGTTACGGAACCGATTCACCCCTCCACTTT

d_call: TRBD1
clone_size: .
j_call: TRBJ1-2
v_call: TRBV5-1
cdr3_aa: CASSLTGGSNYGYTF
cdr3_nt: TGCGCCAGCAGCTTGACAGGGGGCAGTAACTATGGCTACACCTTC

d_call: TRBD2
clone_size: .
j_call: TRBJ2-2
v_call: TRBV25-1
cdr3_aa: CATGLAGGGELFF
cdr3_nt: TGTGCTACTGGACTAGCGGGAGGTGGGGAGCTGTTTTTT

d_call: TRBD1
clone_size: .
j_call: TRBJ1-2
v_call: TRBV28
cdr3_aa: CASRGGQGNHRYGYTF
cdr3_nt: TGTGCCAGCAGGGGGGGACAGGGGAACCATCGCTATGGCTACACCTTC

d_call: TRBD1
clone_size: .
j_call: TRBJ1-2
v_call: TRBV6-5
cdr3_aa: CASGTGVGGYTF
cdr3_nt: TGTGCCAGCGGGACAGGGGTTGGTGGCTACACCTTC

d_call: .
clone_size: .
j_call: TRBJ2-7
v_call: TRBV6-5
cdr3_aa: CASSYSKSGEQYF
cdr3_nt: TGTGCCAGCAGTTACTCGAAATCGGGGGAGCAGTACTTC

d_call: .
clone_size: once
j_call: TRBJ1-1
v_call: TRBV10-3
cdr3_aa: CAISEQGNTEAFF
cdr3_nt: TGTGCCATCAGTGAGCAGGGGAACACTGAAGCTTTCTTT